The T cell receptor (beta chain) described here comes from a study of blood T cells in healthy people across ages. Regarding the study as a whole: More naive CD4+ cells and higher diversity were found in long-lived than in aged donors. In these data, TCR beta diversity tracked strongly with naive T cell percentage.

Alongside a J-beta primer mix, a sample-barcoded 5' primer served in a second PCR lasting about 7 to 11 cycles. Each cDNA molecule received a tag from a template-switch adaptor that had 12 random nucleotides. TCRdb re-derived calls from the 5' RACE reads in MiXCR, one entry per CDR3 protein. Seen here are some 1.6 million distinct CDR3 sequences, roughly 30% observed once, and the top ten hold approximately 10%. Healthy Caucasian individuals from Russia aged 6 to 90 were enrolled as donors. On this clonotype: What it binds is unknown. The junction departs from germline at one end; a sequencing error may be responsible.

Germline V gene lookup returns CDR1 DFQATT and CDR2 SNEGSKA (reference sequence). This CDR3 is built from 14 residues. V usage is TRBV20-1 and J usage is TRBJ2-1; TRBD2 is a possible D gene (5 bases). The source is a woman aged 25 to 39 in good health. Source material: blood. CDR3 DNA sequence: TGCTGTGCTAGACACGACTACTCCTACAATGAGCAGTTCTTC. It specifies CCARHDYSYNEQFF.